A selection of T cell receptor beta chains follows, all from one sample in a study of blood T cell repertoires in COVID-19. Clones were sequenced by immunoSEQ multiplex PCR, and TCRdb holds only the in-frame ones, with some missing. The table records some 64,000 clones, roughly 70% of them present only once. The sequenced material came from PBMCs or T cells enriched from blood (not recorded which). Receptors originate from a woman aged 55-75 years who had been exposed to COVID-19. Both conserved end residues are part of each CDR3.

TRBV28,CASSFSSRTEAFF
TRBV30,CAWSLVPGGVLAKNIQYF
TRBV3-1/TRBV3-2,CASSPWDRGTPHGYTF
TRBV3-1/TRBV3-2,CASSQGRGGELFF
TRBV24-1,CATSDTGLGSFETQYF
TRBV24-1,CATSESSQPSSGNTIYF
TRBV6-1,CASSETSGSGNIQYF
TRBV11-2,CASTMTSERNIQYF
TRBV10-1,CARGDRRKAFF
TRBV7-2,CASSQRSTEAFF
TRBV11-2,CASSLGTGNQPQHF
TRBV21-1,CASRPGTSGGNEQFF
TRBV30,CAWSVRTADRSYNEQFF
TRBV4-1,CASSQEPGLKNIQYF
TRBV18,CASSPQQGVPTDTQYF
TRBV30,CAWSRDTYEQYF
TRBV7-2,CASSFRPSGSTGELFF
TRBV12-5,CASSDRANTEAFF
TRBV9,CASSVIWADIYEQYF
TRBV6-6,CASSPGTGGTKNIQYF
TRBV15,CATSRDWARVNTEAFF
TRBV6-1,CASSDGTSGDEQYF
TRBV11-2,CASSARGGVTDTQYF
TRBV29-1,CSVSDSFNQPQHF
TRBV12-3/TRBV12-4,CASSTTVNNEQFF
TRBV3-1/TRBV3-2,CASSQVNRMKEQYF
TRBV3-1/TRBV3-2,CASSHWSGGNEQFF
TRBV19,CASSPSGGGVGYTF
TRBV7-9,CASSHPASGSEQYF
TRBV29-1,CSVGTGGLNTEAFF
TRBV7-2,CASSLESYNSPLHF
TRBV7-2,CASSPKSTTTSTDTQYF
TRBV28,CASSTGSRAEAFF
TRBV4-3,CASSQDGIAYTGELFF
TRBV25-1,CASSPTGAIHEQYF
TRBV5-6,CASSLDSYGYTF
TRBV24-1,CATSALGAGQPQHF
TRBV19,CASSIGAYSYGYTF
TRBV3-1/TRBV3-2,CASSQRTSVTGELFF
TRBV2,CASRGGVEGAPLHF
TRBV5-1,CASSLGGQGQEKLFF
TRBV9,CASSAKLGTGATEAFF
TRBV7-9,CASSLSTVNTEAFF
TRBV19,CASSLSEGTQYF
TRBV6-2/TRBV6-3,CASSPSGLAGRGELFF
TRBV12-5,CASGLVLGLAGGEQFF
TRBV14,CASSQELLTAASNTIYF
TRBV9,CASSVGGQVNTGELFF
TRBV7-9,CASSNRGASSYNEQFF
TRBV19,CASSIPRETQYF